A single sample gave rise to the 9 T cell receptor beta chains below, sequenced in a study of CD8 T cells in ankylosing spondylitis. TCRdb reanalysed the 5' RACE reads using MiXCR and keeps one entry per CDR3 protein. The data contain 300,000 to 400,000 distinct CDR3 sequences, roughly 15% of them singletons. The sample taken for sequencing was blood, either unsorted or a sorted T cell fraction (not recorded which). Receptors originate from a male donor with ankylosing spondylitis or in good health (not recorded which).

Ten or more counts support this clonotype. The chain employs TRBV5-1 and TRBJ1-4; possibly TRBD1 for D (5 bases). Per the germline V gene, CDR1 is SGHRS and CDR2 is YFSETQ. V gave up 5 bases and J gave up 5 bases, with 13 bases separating them. The CDR3 extends over 14 amino acids. CDR3 residues: CASSPPDTNEKLFF. CDR3 coding DNA: TGCGCCAGCAGTCCCCCGGACACCAATGAAAAACTGTTTTTT.

The V and J genes are TRBV7-8 and TRBJ2-7; unclear D gene. V shed 5 bases and J shed 1 base, with 12 bases lying between them. Germline V gene lookup returns CDR1 SGHVS and CDR2 FQNEAQ. The length of the CDR3 is 14 residues. CDR3 nucleotides: TGTGCCAGCAGCCGAGACGGTGTATCCTACGAGCAGTACTTC. This gives the protein CASSRDGVSYEQYF.

This clonotype was detected ten times or more. This chain uses TRBV5-6 with TRBJ2-7, with a weak D call TRBD2 (6 bases). The CDR3 has 11 amino acids. The V end lost 4 bases, the J end lost 10 bases, and 12 bases lay between the germline ends. Germline assignment: CDR1 SGHDT and CDR2 YYEEEE. CDR3 DNA: TGTGCCAGCAGCACGAGGGAGGAACAGTACTTC. This encodes CASSTREEQYF. Drawing the rest from reference TRBV5-6 and TRBJ2-7, the complete variable domain is DAGVTQSPTHLIKTRGQQVTLRCSPKSGHDTVSWYQQALGQGPQFIFQYYEEEERQRGNFPDRFSGHQFPNYSSELNVNALLLGDSALYLCASSTREEQYFGPGTRLTVT.

This clonotype was detected ten times or more. The chain joins TRBV15 to TRBJ1-1; D unclear. Trimming took off 3 bases at V and 2 bases at J, with 10 bases between the two ends. The CDR3 spans 14 residues. Germline values: CDR1 LNHNV, CDR2 YYDKDF (reference sequence). The CDR3 reads CATSSRSINTEAFF. CDR3 nucleotides: TGTGCCACCAGCAGCCGCAGCATTAACACTGAAGCTTTCTTT.

This clonotype occurred a few times. V gene TRBV5-6 combines with J gene TRBJ2-7, with 11 bases matching TRBD2. After removal of 3 bases from V and 0 bases from J, the junction contained 8 bases not matched to a gene. The CDR3 length is 17 residues. Germline CDR1 reads SGHDT; CDR2 reads YYEEEE. CDR3 nucleotides: TGTGCCAGCAGCTCTACCACTAGCGGGAGTTACTCCTACGAGCAGTACTTC. This codes for CASSSTTSGSYSYEQYF.

This clonotype was observed at least ten times. V is TRBV5-1 and J is TRBJ2-7; perhaps TRBD2 as D (6 bases). Germline V gives CDR1 SGHRS, CDR2 YFSETQ. Trimming pared 4 bases from V and 2 bases from J, leaving 16 bases between. The CDR3 extends over 15 amino acids. CDR3 DNA: TGCGCCAGCAGCCCGGACGCGGGGAGAACCTACGAGCAGTACTTC. Its protein is CASSPDAGRTYEQYF. Complete variable domain (other parts from reference TRBV5-1 and TRBJ2-7): KAGVTQTPRYLIKTRGQQVTLSCSPISGHRSVSWYQQTPGQGLQFLFEYFSETQRNKGNFPGRFSGRQFSNSRSEMNVSTLELGDSALYLCASSPDAGRTYEQYFGPGTRLTVT.

This clonotype was detected a few times. The chain recombines TRBV5-6 with TRBJ2-1, with 7 bases aligning to TRBD1. The CDR3 covers 17 residues. In germline, CDR1 is SGHDT, CDR2 YYEEEE. After removal of 1 base from V and 3 bases from J, the junction contained 10 bases not matched to a gene. The CDR3 loop reads CASSLFDRDQGYNEQFF. The DNA for the CDR3 is TGTGCCAGCAGCTTGTTTGACAGGGATCAAGGCTACAATGAGCAGTTCTTC.

The J gene is TRBJ2-1, the V gene TRBV10-3, with D maybe TRBD1 (8 bases). The CDR3 has 15 amino acids. Germline CDR1 and CDR2: ENHRY and SYGVKD. Trimming removed 3 bases from V and 6 bases from J, with 15 bases in between. DNA of the CDR3: TGTGCCATCAGTGACCGGGAGGACAGGGCCAATGAGCAGTTCTTC. Its protein is CAISDREDRANEQFF.

This clonotype has more than one count but fewer than ten. The gene calls are TRBV27 and TRBJ1-1, with a possible D match to TRBD1 (6 bases). Trimming stripped 1 base from V and 2 bases from J, with 8 bases between. Germline V gene sequence: CDR1 MNHEY, CDR2 SMNVEV (reference sequence). The CDR3 length is 14 residues. CDR3 DNA sequence: TGTGCCAGCAGTTTATACAGGGATAACACTGAAGCTTTCTTT. This sequence encodes CASSLYRDNTEAFF.